These T cell receptor beta chains were read from a single sample in a study of PD-L1 blockade in urothelial cancer. The assay was immunoSEQ multiplex PCR, and TCRdb's table has in-frame clones only and misses some. The table records about 70,000 clones, roughly 90% of them present only once. Here the sequenced sample was PBMCs, taken around atezolizumab (anti-PD-L1) treatment. The receptors come from a man between 65 and 85 years old with urothelial cancer. Both conserved end residues are part of each CDR3. D genes are given only for firm matches. Not all rows give a size; the values are once, few, many and, for expanded clones, a class.

d_call	v_call	j_call	clone_size	cdr3_aa	cdr3_nt
TRBD2	TRBV5-4	TRBJ2-2	NA	CASSGPGLASRELFF	TGTGCCAGCAGCGGGCCGGGACTAGCGTCGAGGGAGCTGTTTTTT
NA	TRBV19	TRBJ2-3	NA	CASTHRGTAPSTDTQYF	TGTGCCAGTACTCATCGGGGGACAGCCCCGAGCACAGATACGCAGTATTTT
TRBD2	TRBV5-5	TRBJ2-5	once	CASSLYTLAGGGYMETQYF	TGTGCCAGCAGCTTGTATACGTTAGCGGGAGGGGGTTATATGGAGACCCAGTACTTC
TRBD1	TRBV18	TRBJ2-1	once	CASSPRDRVDYNEQFF	TGTGCCAGCTCACCACGGGACAGGGTCGACTACAATGAGCAGTTCTTC
NA	TRBV28	TRBJ1-3	NA	CASSFGGISGNTIYF	TGTGCCAGCAGTTTTGGGGGGATCTCTGGAAACACCATATATTTT
NA	TRBV5-4	TRBJ2-5	NA	CASSLPGIQETQYF	TGTGCCAGCAGCTTACCGGGGATTCAAGAGACCCAGTACTTC
TRBD2	TRBV5-1	TRBJ2-1	NA	CASSFLAGVRYNEQFF	TGCGCCAGCAGCTTTCTAGCGGGAGTGCGATACAATGAGCAGTTCTTC
TRBD2	TRBV29-1	TRBJ2-7	NA	CSVDWGGGQYF	TGCAGCGTTGATTGGGGGGGAGGGCAGTACTTC
NA	TRBV10-3	TRBJ1-2	NA	CAISESHTEYGYTF	TGTGCCATCAGTGAGTCGCACACGGAGTATGGCTACACCTTC
NA	TRBV11-2	TRBJ1-4	NA	CASSLSQGSNEKLFF	TGTGCCAGCAGCTTATCGCAGGGGTCTAATGAAAAACTGTTTTTT
TRBD2	TRBV25-1	TRBJ2-3	few	CASSVAGAEADTQYF	TGTGCCAGCAGTGTGGCGGGAGCGGAAGCAGATACGCAGTATTTT
NA	TRBV27	TRBJ2-7	few	CASSLRGASYEQYF	TGTGCCAGCAGCCTCCGGGGGGCTTCCTACGAGCAGTACTTC
TRBD2	TRBV27	TRBJ2-3	NA	CASSSTGTSGRPSTDTQYF	TGTGCCAGCAGTTCGACCGGGACTAGCGGGAGACCTAGCACAGATACGCAGTATTTT
TRBD1	TRBV7-9	TRBJ2-3	NA	CASSSGQFPEDTQYF	TGTGCCAGCAGCTCGGGACAGTTTCCCGAAGATACGCAGTATTTT
TRBD2	TRBV7-3	TRBJ2-1	NA	CASSSRSGRAPYNEQFF	TGTGCCAGCAGCTCTCGTAGCGGGAGGGCTCCCTACAATGAGCAGTTCTTC
TRBD1	TRBV15	TRBJ2-1	NA	CATSYRAGQGAGNEQFF	TGTGCCACCAGCTACCGCGCGGGACAGGGGGCAGGGAATGAGCAGTTCTTC
TRBD2	TRBV10-1	TRBJ2-7	NA	CASSETPAGGPHEQYF	TGCGCCAGCAGTGAGACGCCAGCGGGAGGGCCCCACGAGCAGTACTTC
NA	TRBV28	TRBJ1-1	NA	CAILGAVNTEAFF	TGTGCCATCCTTGGGGCGGTCAACACTGAAGCTTTCTTT
NA	TRBV19	TRBJ2-1	NA	CASTPEGGRYEQFF	TGTGCCAGTACCCCGGAGGGGGGGCGGTATGAGCAGTTCTTC
TRBD1	TRBV28	TRBJ1-2	NA	CASRAGQGNYGYTF	TGTGCCAGCAGGGCCGGACAGGGAAACTATGGCTACACCTTC
NA	TRBV6-5	TRBJ2-2	NA	CASRYRGLFNTGELFF	TGTGCCAGCAGATACAGGGGACTTTTTAACACCGGGGAGCTGTTTTTT